Following are 14 T cell receptor beta chains from one sample sequenced in a study of control samples from healthy donors and cancer patients. Repertoires were generated with immunoSEQ multiplex PCR, while TCRdb's copy carries only in-frame clones and drops some. Of under 450,000 clones in the sample, 75% to 95% were seen once. Specimen: PBMCs. All receptors derive from a man aged 40-49 years with head and neck cancer.

The chain couples TRBV7-9 to TRBJ1-5; D remains ambiguous. The CDR3 loop spans 14 amino acids. V was trimmed by 5 bases and J by 5 bases, leaving 13 bases between them. Germline values: CDR1 SEHNR, CDR2 FQNEAQ (reference sequence). CDR3 region: CASSPRATDQPQHF. The CDR3 DNA reads TGTGCCAGCAGCCCCCGGGCCACGGATCAGCCCCAGCATTTT.

The chain uses TRBV30 and TRBJ1-2; the D gene is possibly TRBD1 (5 bases). The CDR3 extends over 13 amino acids. V dropped 1 base and J dropped 4 bases, with 10 bases sitting between them. CDR1 GTSNPN and CDR2 SVGIG come from the germline V gene (reference sequence). DNA for the CDR3: TGTGCCTGGAGTGCAGAAAGGGGCTATGGCTACACCTTC. Its protein is CAWSAERGYGYTF.

The CDR3 is CASSLQLNTEAFF. The CDR3 DNA reads as TGCGCCAGCAGCTTGCAGCTGAACACTGAAGCTTTCTTT. The chain is built from TRBV5-1 and TRBJ1-1, with D hard to call. This CDR3 has 13 residues. Per the germline V gene, CDR1 is SGHRS and CDR2 is YFSETQ. Trimming pared 1 base from V and 0 bases from J, leaving 4 bases between.

This chain links TRBV19 with TRBJ2-1; tentatively, D is TRBD1 (7 bases). The CDR3 covers 17 residues. V lost 2 bases to trimming and J lost 7 bases, with 21 bases between them. Germline-derived CDR1 and CDR2 are LNHDA and SQIVND (reference sequence). CDR3 sequence (DNA): TGTGCCAGTAGTATATCGGCGTGGGCAGGGGGGATAAATGAGCAGTTCTTC. Translating gives CASSISAWAGGINEQFF.

The chain carries TRBV15 and TRBJ1-2, with 8 bases matching TRBD1. This CDR3 comprises 15 residues. Germline assignment: CDR1 LNHNV and CDR2 YYDKDF (reference sequence). Trimming at V came to 3 bases and at J to 1 base, leaving 4 bases not matched to a gene. CDR3 sequence (DNA): TGTGCCACCAGCAGGAAGGACAGGGATAACTATGGCTACACCTTC. Encoded protein: CATSRKDRDNYGYTF.

As DNA, the CDR3 is TGTGCCAGCAGCTTAGGCGCAGGGGGCGTTCAGCCCCAGCATTTT. It specifies CASSLGAGGVQPQHF. V usage is TRBV11-2 and J usage is TRBJ1-5; 8 nucleotides match TRBD1. Germline-derived CDR1 and CDR2 are SGHAT and FQNNGV. J lost 6 bases, V lost 1 base, and 5 bases had no gene match. CDR3 length: 15 residues.

V is TRBV10-1 and J is TRBJ2-1; possibly TRBD1 for D (6 bases). In germline, CDR1 is WNHNN, CDR2 SYGVQD (reference sequence). The V end was cut by 7 bases, the J end by 4 bases, with 14 bases between. The CDR3 loop spans 14 amino acids. The CDR3 loop reads CASMKDRPYNEQFF. The CDR3 DNA reads as TGCGCCAGCATGAAGGACAGACCTTACAATGAGCAGTTCTTC.

This chain uses TRBV15 with TRBJ2-7, with TRBD1 matching 9 bases. Germline trimming cut 1 base from V and 3 bases from J; bases unmatched to any gene: 10. Germline CDR1 and CDR2: LNHNV and YYDKDF (reference sequence). This CDR3 has 17 residues. Here the CDR3 DNA reads TGTGCCACCAGCAGAGGGCAGCCGGGACAGGGTCACTACGAGCAGTACTTC. This sequence encodes CATSRGQPGQGHYEQYF.

The V gene is TRBV9, the J gene TRBJ2-5, with 7 positions matching TRBD2. With V trimmed by 4 bases and J by 5 bases, 8 bases remained unmatched. Germline V gives CDR1 SGDLS, CDR2 YYNGEE. This CDR3 is 14 amino acids long. CDR3 sequence (DNA): TGTGCCAGCAGCCCCGGGGCGGGGGAGGAGACCCAGTACTTC. Protein sequence: CASSPGAGEETQYF.

The V gene is TRBV5-6, the J gene TRBJ1-2, with 7 positions matching TRBD1. CDR3 length equals 12 residues. The ends lost 4 bases at V and 8 bases at J; junction bases unmatched: 5. Germline V gene sequence: CDR1 SGHDT, CDR2 YYEEEE. The chain's CDR3 is CASSDTGAGYTF. The DNA of the CDR3 is TGTGCCAGCAGCGATACAGGGGCGGGCTACACCTTC.

The chain couples TRBV27 to TRBJ2-7; TRBD1 matches at 8 bases. J was trimmed by 4 bases and V by 2 bases; bases with no gene match: 7. Germline V lookup: CDR1 MNHEY, CDR2 SMNVEV (reference sequence). The CDR3 spans 15 residues. As DNA, the CDR3 is TGTGCCAGCAGTTTACTATGGCAGGGGGCTTACGAGCAGTACTTC. Translating it yields CASSLLWQGAYEQYF.

V and J are TRBV9 and TRBJ2-1; the D gene is possibly TRBD2 (5 bases). Germline V gene lookup returns CDR1 SGDLS and CDR2 YYNGEE. Trimming removed 3 bases at V and 8 bases at J, with 18 bases between. The CDR3 has 15 amino acids. CDR3 loop: CASSASGSRGDEQFF. The DNA for the CDR3 is TGTGCCAGCAGCGCGTCGGGATCCCGAGGCGATGAGCAGTTCTTC.

This chain connects TRBV4-1 to TRBJ2-7; 9 bases align to TRBD2. The V and J ends lost 0 bases and 6 bases, in that order; junction bases with no gene match: 9. The CDR3 is 16 residues long. Germline CDR1 MGHRA, CDR2 YSYEKL. As DNA, the CDR3 is TGCGCCAGCAGCCAAGAAGGGGATAGCGGGAGACGCGAGCAGTACTTC. Protein sequence: CASSQEGDSGRREQYF.

V usage is TRBV9 and J usage is TRBJ1-6; D gene unclear. V was pared by 0 bases and J by 4 bases, with 20 bases between. Germline-derived CDR1 and CDR2 are SGDLS and YYNGEE. The CDR3 covers 19 residues. CDR3: CASSVVLELRGEYNSPLHF. DNA for the CDR3: TGTGCCAGCAGCGTAGTTTTAGAACTCCGAGGCGAGTATAATTCACCCCTCCACTTT.